Given below is one T cell receptor beta chain in context. Each CDR3 protein is one row after TCRdb ran MiXCR on the 5' RACE reads. The sample records about 61,000 distinct CDR3 sequences, roughly 6.4% being singletons. The sample's time point: sample taken at primary tumor resection. The CDR3 is 15 residues long. The V segment lost 2 bases and the J segment 5 bases; nucleotides outside the gene matches: 5. Germline loops: CDR1 MNHEY, CDR2 SVGAGI. The data are from a study of spatial heterogeneity in lung cancer. Across the study: Beta-chain sequences were consistently detected more often than alpha-chain sequences.

The chain links TRBV6-5 to TRBJ2-5, with TRBD1 identical over 10 bases. The starting material was PBMCs, obtained at surgery. This TCR was recovered from a female donor with early-stage non-small cell lung cancer. CDR3 nucleotide sequence: TGTGCCAGCAGTTACGGGACAGGGGCGCGGGAGACCCAGTACTTC. Translation: CASSYGTGARETQYF.